This T cell receptor (beta chain) was documented in a study of blood T cell repertoires in COVID-19. Across the study: COVID-19 samples collected from the United States, Italy and Spain covered acute and convalescent phases. T cells, B-cell-depleted T cells, or PBMCs supplied cDNA or gDNA.

V was shortened by 5 bases and J by 0 bases, with 13 bases between the two germline ends. The CDR3 consists of 16 residues. Germline V CDR1 and CDR2: LGHNT, FRNRAP. In the authors' methods: The authors estimated nucleated cell counts from reference gene primer amplification. Produced via immunoSEQ multiplex PCR; TCRdb's table is partial and in-frame only. That table is the source of V, J and clone size, and D and trimming were worked out from the DNA. The data show around 150,000 clones, approximately 84% seen once. Material for sequencing was peripheral blood. V and J are TRBV12-5 and TRBJ2-2, with D tentatively TRBD1 (6 bases). The sequence was collected from an elderly woman with acute or convalescent COVID-19. CDR3 sequence: CASGVDRISNTGELFF. For the CDR3, the DNA is TGTGCTAGTGGTGTAGACAGGATTTCGAACACCGGGGAGCTGTTTTTT.